This TCR beta chain comes out of a study of blood T cell repertoires in COVID-19 (dated by TCRdb to about 2020). Study-wide context: The collaborator samples originated in the United States, Italy and Spain and spanned the acute and convalescent phases of COVID-19. The prospective study material was composed of cDNA or gDNA derived from T cells, B-cell-depleted T cells, or PBMCs. Samples were obtained from the ongoing ImmuneRACE study (first 160 participants) and from over 1,000 subjects provided by 6 global collaborators. Nearly every sample came with metadata listing a de-identified subject ID, COVID-19 status, age in years and sex. Subjects who had been exposed to COVID-19, were actively infected with it, or had recovered from it provided the deeply sampled blood TCRbeta repertoires that made up the dataset. HLA class I and class II types, where available, came from metadata supplied by the sample provider rather than from assay-based typing. The repertoires were made available in a free public database intended to serve as a resource for research on the immune response to SARS-CoV-2.

General study outcomes and caveats: The quantity of clinical and demographic metadata differed by source and by participant and was supplied without curation.

A remark on this clone: Its antigen remains unidentified. Per-base qualities were not stored, and no clone one base away is much larger.

The immunoSEQ Assay, a bias-controlled multiplex PCR, was used to amplify TCRbeta CDR3 regions from genomic DNA. The source study handled its data this way. Nucleated cell counts per sample were estimated from amplification of reference gene primers within the assay. To quantify the absolute abundance of each unique TCRbeta CDR3 rearrangement, sequence reads were collapsed and filtered. For each sample, productive Simpson clonality was calculated as the square root of Simpson's diversity index across productive rearrangements. The clones in this table, taken by TCRdb from immuneACCESS, are in-frame only. Not every clone is retained; where verified, under half of the shortfall comes from an unresolved V gene, and the cause of the rest is unknown. D and trimming come from the DNA, and the V and J calls and clone size come from that table. For this sample there are hundreds of thousands of clones; 85% appear just once. Around 4% of the sample belongs to the ten largest clones.

Each collaborating institution followed its own protocols to collect whole blood in K2EDTA tubes. For TCRbeta analysis, collaborators shipped samples in one of three forms: frozen whole blood, isolated PBMCs, or DNA extracted from either of those sample types. The junction carries 10 bases between V and J, which are trimmed by 3 bases and 1 base respectively. The CDR3, cysteine through phenylalanine, is 15 amino acids long. The entry retains the CDR3 DNA only, 45 bases that are in frame from base 1. CDR1 and CDR2, looked up from the germline V gene (reference sequence), are LNHNV and YYDKDF. The chain couples TRBV15 to TRBJ1-3; tentative D gene TRBD1, with 5 bases matching. This TCR came from a woman between 45 and 60 years old with active or convalescent COVID-19. The sequenced sample consisted of peripheral blood. The nucleotides are TGTGCCACCAGCAGGGTGGGGGGGTCTGGAAACACCATATATTTT. It is translated as CATSRVGGSGNTIYF.